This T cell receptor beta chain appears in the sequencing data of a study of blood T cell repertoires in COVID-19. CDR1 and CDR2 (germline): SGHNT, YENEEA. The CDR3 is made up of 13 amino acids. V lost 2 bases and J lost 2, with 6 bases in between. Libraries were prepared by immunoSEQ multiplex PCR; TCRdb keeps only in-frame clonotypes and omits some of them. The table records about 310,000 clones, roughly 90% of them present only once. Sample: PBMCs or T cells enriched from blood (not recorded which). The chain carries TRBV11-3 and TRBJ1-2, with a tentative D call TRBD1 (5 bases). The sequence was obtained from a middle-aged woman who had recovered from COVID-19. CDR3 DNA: TGTGCCAGCAGCTTACCAGGGAACTATGGCTACACCTTC. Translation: CASSLPGNYGYTF.